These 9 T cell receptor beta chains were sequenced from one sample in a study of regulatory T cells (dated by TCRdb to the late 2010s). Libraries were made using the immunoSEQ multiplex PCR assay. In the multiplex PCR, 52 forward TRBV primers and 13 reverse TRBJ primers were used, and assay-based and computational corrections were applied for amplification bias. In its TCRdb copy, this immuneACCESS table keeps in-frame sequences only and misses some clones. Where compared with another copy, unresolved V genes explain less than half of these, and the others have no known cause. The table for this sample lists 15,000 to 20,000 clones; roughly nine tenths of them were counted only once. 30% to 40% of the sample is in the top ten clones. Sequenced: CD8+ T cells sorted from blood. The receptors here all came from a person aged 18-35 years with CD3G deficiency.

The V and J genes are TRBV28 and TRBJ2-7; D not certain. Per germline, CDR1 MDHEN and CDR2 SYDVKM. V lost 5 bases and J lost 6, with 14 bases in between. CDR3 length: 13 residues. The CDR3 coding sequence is TGTGCCAGCAGTCCCTTAGGACGTGGCGAGCAGTACTTC. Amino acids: CASSPLGRGEQYF.

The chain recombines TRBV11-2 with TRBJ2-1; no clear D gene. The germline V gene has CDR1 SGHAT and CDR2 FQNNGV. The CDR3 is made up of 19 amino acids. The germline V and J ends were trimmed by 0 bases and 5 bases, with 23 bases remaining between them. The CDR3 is CASSLEVRARRQLNNEQFF. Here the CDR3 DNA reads TGTGCCAGCAGCTTAGAGGTGCGAGCCAGGCGACAACTAAACAATGAGCAGTTCTTC. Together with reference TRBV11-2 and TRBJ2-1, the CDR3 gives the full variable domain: EAGVAQSPRYKIIEKRQSVAFWCNPISGHATLYWYQQILGQGPKLLIQFQNNGVVDDSQLPKDRFSAERLKGVDSTLKIQPAKLEDSAVYLCASSLEVRARRQLNNEQFFGPGTRLTVL.

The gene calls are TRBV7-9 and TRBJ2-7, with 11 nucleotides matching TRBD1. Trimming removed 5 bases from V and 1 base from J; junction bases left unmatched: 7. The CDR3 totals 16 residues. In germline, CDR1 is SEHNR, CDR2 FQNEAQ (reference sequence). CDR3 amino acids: CASSRGQGASSYEQYF. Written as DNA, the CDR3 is TGTGCCAGCAGCAGAGGACAGGGGGCATCATCCTACGAGCAGTACTTC.

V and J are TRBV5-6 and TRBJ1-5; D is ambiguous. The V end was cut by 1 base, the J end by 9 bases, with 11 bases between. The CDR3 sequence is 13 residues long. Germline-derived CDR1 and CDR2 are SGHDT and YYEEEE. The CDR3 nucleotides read TGTGCCAGCAGCTTGCAGGATCTGGGGCCCCAGCATTTT. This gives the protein CASSLQDLGPQHF.

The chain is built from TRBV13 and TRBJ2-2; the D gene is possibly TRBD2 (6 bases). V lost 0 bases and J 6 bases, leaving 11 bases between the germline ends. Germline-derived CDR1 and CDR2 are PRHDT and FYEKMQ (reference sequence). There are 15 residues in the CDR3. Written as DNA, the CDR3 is TGTGCCAGCAGCTTAGGGGGACTGACTCCCGGGGAGCTGTTTTTT. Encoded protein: CASSLGGLTPGELFF.

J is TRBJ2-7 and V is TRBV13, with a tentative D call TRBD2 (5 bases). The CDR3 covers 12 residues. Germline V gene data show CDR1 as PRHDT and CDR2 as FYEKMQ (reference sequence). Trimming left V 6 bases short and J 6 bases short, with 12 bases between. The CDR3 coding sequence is TGTGCCAGCAGACGGGGTGCCCTCGAGCAGTACTTC. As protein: CASRRGALEQYF.

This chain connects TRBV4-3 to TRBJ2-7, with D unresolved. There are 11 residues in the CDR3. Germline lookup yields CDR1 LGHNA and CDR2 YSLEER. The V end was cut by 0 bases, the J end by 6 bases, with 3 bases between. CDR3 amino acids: CASSQDSEQYF. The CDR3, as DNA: TGCGCCAGCAGCCAAGATTCCGAGCAGTACTTC.

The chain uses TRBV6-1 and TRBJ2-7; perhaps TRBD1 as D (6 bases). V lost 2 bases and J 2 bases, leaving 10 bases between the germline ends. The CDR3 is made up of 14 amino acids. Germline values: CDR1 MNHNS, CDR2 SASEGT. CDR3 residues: CASSERQVTYEQYF. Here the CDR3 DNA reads TGTGCCAGCAGTGAAAGACAGGTTACCTACGAGCAGTACTTC.

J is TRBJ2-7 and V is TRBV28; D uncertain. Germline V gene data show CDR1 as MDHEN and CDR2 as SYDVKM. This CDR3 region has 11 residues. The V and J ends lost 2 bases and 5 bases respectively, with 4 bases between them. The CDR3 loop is CASSLGDEQYF. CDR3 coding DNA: TGTGCCAGCAGTTTAGGGGACGAGCAGTACTTC.